These 30 T cell receptor beta chains were all obtained from the same sample, sequenced in a study of beta chain features in type 1 diabetes. Every isolated RNA sample was fully reverse transcribed, so sequencing captured expressed TCRB transcripts. Here immunoSEQ multiplex PCR was the method, and the copy in TCRdb shows in-frame clones only, minus some. The sample records roughly 130,000 clones, 9% to 9.5% being singletons. Source material: central memory CD4+ T cells from blood. The receptor source for this set is a young man in good health.

This clone appeared many times. V and J are TRBV7-3 and TRBJ1-6; 8 bases are shared with TRBD1. The germline V gene has CDR1 SGHTA and CDR2 FQGTGA. The length of the CDR3 is 13 residues. Losses at the gene ends were 5 bases for V and 10 bases for J; bases not matched to a gene: 4. In nucleotides, the CDR3 is TGTGCCAGCAGCATGGACAGGGAGTCACCCCTCCACTTT. Its protein product is CASSMDRESPLHF.

This clone was detected a few times. The chain uses TRBV9 and TRBJ2-5; 7 bases are shared with TRBD1. The CDR3 contains 16 residues. J gave up 4 bases and V 3 bases, and 12 bases lay outside the gene matches. The germline V gene has CDR1 SGDLS and CDR2 YYNGEE. CDR3 sequence (DNA): TGTGCCAGCAGCGCCTTACAGGGGACGGGTGGAGAGACCCAGTACTTC. Encoded protein: CASSALQGTGGETQYF.

There are a few counts of this clone. The CDR3 loop is CASTRGQGYGYTF. For the CDR3, the DNA is TGTGCCAGCACCAGGGGACAGGGTTATGGCTACACCTTC. The rearrangement uses TRBV6-5 and TRBJ1-2; 9 nucleotides line up with TRBD1. CDR1 and CDR2 (germline): MNHEY, SVGAGI. After removal of 7 bases from V and 5 bases from J, the junction contained 5 bases not matched to a gene. The CDR3 is made up of 13 amino acids.

This sequence joins TRBV2 and TRBJ2-2; D is possibly TRBD2 (5 bases). The CDR3 extends over 14 amino acids. Trimming cost V 10 bases and J 4 bases, with 16 bases left between them. Germline V CDR1 and CDR2: SNHLY, FYNNEI. In nucleotides, the CDR3 is TGTGCCACCCAAGCGAGAGGGAGCACCGGGGAGCTGTTTTTT. Its protein product is CATQARGSTGELFF.

At least ten counts were recorded for this clone. The V call is TRBV7-9, the J call TRBJ1-5; D is undetermined. This CDR3 is 12 amino acids long. V shed 5 bases and J shed 2 bases, with 4 bases lying between them. Germline V gives CDR1 SEHNR, CDR2 FQNEAQ (reference sequence). The CDR3 loop reads CASSTGNQPQHF. CDR3 sequence (DNA): TGTGCCAGCAGCACTGGCAATCAGCCCCAGCATTTT.

V and J are TRBV27 and TRBJ2-1; D is undetermined. The CDR3 covers 11 residues. Germline CDR1 reads MNHEY; CDR2 reads SMNVEV (reference sequence). V lost 5 bases and J 6 bases, leaving 5 bases between the germline ends. The CDR3 protein is CASSTSNEQFF. CDR3 bases: TGTGCCAGCAGTACCAGCAATGAGCAGTTCTTC.

The rearrangement uses TRBV9 and TRBJ2-3; TRBD2 matches 9 bases. With 3 bases clipped from V and 1 base from J, the junction kept 9 bases outside the gene matches. The CDR3 length is 17 residues. Germline V gene sequence: CDR1 SGDLS, CDR2 YYNGEE. The CDR3 region is CASSATSGLRGTDTQYF. As DNA, the CDR3 is TGTGCCAGCAGCGCCACTAGCGGGCTGCGGGGCACAGATACGCAGTATTTT.

V usage is TRBV7-2 and J usage is TRBJ2-2; D gene unclear. Germline values: CDR1 SGHTA, CDR2 FQGNSA. Trimming took off 3 bases at V and 0 bases at J, with 8 bases between the two ends. The CDR3 runs to 15 residues. The CDR3 spells CASSFGSANTGELFF. CDR3 sequence (DNA): TGTGCCAGCAGCTTTGGCAGCGCGAACACCGGGGAGCTGTTTTTT.

This clone was seen a few times. The chain recombines TRBV18 with TRBJ1-4, with D hard to call. V was pared by 3 bases and J by 8 bases, with 10 bases between. The CDR3 is made up of 13 amino acids. Germline V gives CDR1 KGHSH, CDR2 LQKENI. The DNA for the CDR3 is TGTGCCAGCTCACCTTTGGGCGGGGAAAAACTGTTTTTT. This encodes CASSPLGGEKLFF. Full variable domain (remainder filled in from reference TRBV18 and TRBJ1-4): NAGVMQNPRHLVRRRGQEARLRCSPMKGHSHVYWYRQLPEEGLKFMVYLQKENIIDESGMPKERFSAEFPKEGPSILRIQQVVRGDSAAYFCASSPLGGEKLFFGSGTQLSVL.

The sample holds a few counts of this clone. This chain joins TRBV20-1 and TRBJ1-2; D remains unclear. Germline V gives CDR1 DFQATT, CDR2 SNEGSKA (reference sequence). The CDR3 is made up of 11 amino acids. V lost 3 bases to trimming and J lost 6 bases, with 8 bases between them. CDR3 coding DNA: TGCAGTGCTAGTCTCGGAGATGGCTACACCTTC. This translates into CSASLGDGYTF.

J is TRBJ1-2 and V is TRBV6-1; D is unclear. The CDR3 covers 15 residues. V lost 5 bases, J lost 8 bases, and 21 bases lay in between. Germline-derived CDR1 and CDR2 are MNHNS and SASEGT. The CDR3 DNA reads as TGTGCCAGCAGTCAAGGCGAGGGTCTATATCGAGGCTACACCTTC. This encodes CASSQGEGLYRGYTF.

The chain joins TRBV4-2 to TRBJ1-1; D is unclear. V gave up 3 bases and J gave up 3 bases, with 11 bases separating them. The CDR3 is 14 amino acids. The V gene's germline CDR1 is LGHNA and CDR2 YNFKEQ. The CDR3 sequence is CASSQGSWDTEAFF. The CDR3 DNA reads as TGTGCCAGCAGCCAGGGGAGTTGGGACACTGAAGCTTTCTTT.

This sequence joins TRBV4-1 and TRBJ2-5, with 8 positions matching TRBD1. J was trimmed by 7 bases and V by 0 bases; bases with no gene match: 1. Germline assignment: CDR1 MGHRA and CDR2 YSYEKL. The CDR3 totals 13 residues. The DNA for the CDR3 is TGCGCCAGCAGCCAAGACGGACAGGGGACCCAGTACTTC. This gives the protein CASSQDGQGTQYF.

This rearrangement joins TRBV5-1 to TRBJ2-1; 8 bases are a match to TRBD2. Germline V gene data show CDR1 as SGHRS and CDR2 as YFSETQ. This CDR3 contains 18 residues. Losses at the gene ends were 0 bases for V and 3 bases for J; bases not matched to a gene: 11. CDR3 nucleotides: TGCGCCAGCAGCTTGGGGCTCTCGGGAGCGGGGGTCTACAATGAGCAGTTCTTC. Its translation: CASSLGLSGAGVYNEQFF.

V usage is TRBV30 and J usage is TRBJ2-1; 7 nucleotides agree with TRBD1. Germline CDR1 GTSNPN, CDR2 SVGIG (reference sequence). With V trimmed by 4 bases and J by 8 bases, 2 bases remained unmatched. This CDR3 has 11 amino acids. CDR3 bases: TGTGCCTGGAAAGGGGGCTATGAGCAGTTCTTC. It specifies CAWKGGYEQFF.

A few counts support this clone. The chain carries TRBV5-1 and TRBJ1-4, with 9 bases fitting TRBD1. The CDR3 loop spans 16 amino acids. The germline V gene has CDR1 SGHRS and CDR2 YFSETQ. Trimming cost V 4 bases and J 4 bases; bases outside gene matches: 8. The CDR3 nucleotides are TGCGCCAGCAGCCCGGGGGACAGGGTTGATAATGAAAAACTGTTTTTT. The encoded protein is CASSPGDRVDNEKLFF.

The chain is built from TRBV5-1 and TRBJ2-3, with D possibly being TRBD1 (6 bases). CDR3 size: 15 residues. Trimming shortened V by 4 bases and J by 1 base, and 13 bases separated the two germline ends. The V gene's germline CDR1 is SGHRS and CDR2 YFSETQ. CDR3 sequence: CASSPGTLGTDTQYF. DNA for the CDR3: TGCGCCAGCAGCCCCGGGACACTAGGCACAGATACGCAGTATTTT.

The chain joins TRBV9 to TRBJ2-1; 10 bases line up with TRBD2. CDR3 length: 17 amino acids. Germline assignment: CDR1 SGDLS and CDR2 YYNGEE. With V trimmed by 0 bases and J by 8 bases, 11 bases remained unmatched. CDR3 in DNA: TGTGCCAGCAGCGTAGCTGGAGCGGGGGGGATTGTCGATGAGCAGTTCTTC. Its translation: CASSVAGAGGIVDEQFF.

This clone came up a few times. The rearrangement uses TRBV30 and TRBJ1-5; the D is unclear. The CDR3 covers 14 residues. V lost 4 bases and J 0 bases, leaving 10 bases between the germline ends. CDR1 GTSNPN and CDR2 SVGIG come from the germline V gene (reference sequence). In DNA, the CDR3 is TGTGCCTGGAATGCATTCAGTAGCAATCAGCCCCAGCATTTT. The encoded protein is CAWNAFSSNQPQHF.

The genes are TRBV6-5 and TRBJ2-7, with TRBD2 as a possible D gene (5 bases). The CDR3 loop spans 13 amino acids. CDR1 is MNHEY, CDR2 SVGAGI, per germline. V lost 7 bases, J lost 2 bases, and 12 bases lay in between. The DNA of the CDR3 is TGTGCCAGCAAGCTGGGAGAAGCCTACGAGCAGTACTTC. It specifies CASKLGEAYEQYF.

The rearrangement uses TRBV6-5 and TRBJ1-5; 8 nucleotides line up with TRBD1. V dropped 7 bases and J dropped 7; count of bases not matched to a gene: 9. Looked up from germline, CDR1 is MNHEY and CDR2 is SVGAGI. This CDR3 has 14 amino acids. CDR3 in DNA: TGTGCCAGCATGGATGGACAGGGCGGGCAGCCCCAGCATTTT. Its translation: CASMDGQGGQPQHF.

The V call is TRBV7-3, the J call TRBJ2-3, with TRBD2 identical over 13 bases. The CDR3 has 16 residues. Germline values: CDR1 SGHTA, CDR2 FQGTGA. V shed 5 bases and J 5 bases; nucleotides not matched to a gene: 7. This CDR3 is CASSETSGGLKDTQYF. The CDR3 DNA sequence: TGTGCCAGCAGCGAGACTAGCGGGGGGTTAAAAGATACGCAGTATTTT.

This clone appeared a few times. The chain combines TRBV19 with TRBJ1-1; perhaps TRBD1 as D (5 bases). CDR1 is LNHDA and CDR2 is SQIVND in the germline V gene (reference sequence). The CDR3 runs to 13 residues. With 11 bases removed from V and 3 bases from J, the gap between germline ends came to 16 bases. This CDR3 reads CAPRAWGDTEAFF. In DNA, the CDR3 is TGTGCCCCGAGGGCGTGGGGGGACACTGAAGCTTTCTTT.

This clone was found a few times. The chain carries TRBV4-2 and TRBJ2-1; the match to TRBD1 covers 8 bases. CDR1 is LGHNA, CDR2 YNFKEQ, per germline. CDR3 length: 15 amino acids. With 6 bases clipped from V and 0 bases from J, the junction kept 4 bases outside the gene matches. The CDR3 sequence: CASRKDRDSYNEQFF. The DNA for the CDR3 is TGTGCCAGCAGGAAGGACAGGGACTCCTACAATGAGCAGTTCTTC.

This clone was observed at least ten times. The chain links TRBV11-2 to TRBJ2-1; no definite D call. V was shortened by 3 bases and J by 0 bases, with 9 bases between the two germline ends. CDR3 size: 15 residues. Germline V CDR1 and CDR2: SGHAT, FQNNGV. The CDR3 loop is CASSFPPSSYNEQFF. CDR3 DNA sequence: TGTGCCAGCAGCTTCCCGCCCAGCTCCTACAATGAGCAGTTCTTC.

The chain carries TRBV5-1 and TRBJ2-2; D not certain. The germline gives CDR1 SGHRS, CDR2 YFSETQ. This CDR3 is built from 15 residues. V lost 4 bases and J 7 bases, leaving 17 bases between the germline ends. The CDR3 bases are TGCGCCAGCAGCCCCTCCCGGAGTATGCTCGGGGAGCTGTTTTTT. The encoded protein is CASSPSRSMLGELFF. The full variable domain, completed using reference TRBV5-1 and TRBJ2-2, is KAGVTQTPRYLIKTRGQQVTLSCSPISGHRSVSWYQQTPGQGLQFLFEYFSETQRNKGNFPGRFSGRQFSNSRSEMNVSTLELGDSALYLCASSPSRSMLGELFFGEGSRLTVL.

In its sample, this clone was seen a few times. The chain combines TRBV4-1 with TRBJ1-5; 10 bases agree with TRBD1. Unmatched junction bases numbered 2, after V lost 1 base and J lost 2 bases. This CDR3 has 16 amino acids. Germline lookup yields CDR1 MGHRA and CDR2 YSYEKL. CDR3: CASSQGQGAGNQPQHF. The CDR3 DNA reads as TGCGCCAGCAGCCAAGGACAGGGGGCTGGCAATCAGCCCCAGCATTTT.

This clone was detected a few times. This chain uses TRBV7-3 with TRBJ2-7; 9 bases are shared with TRBD2. CDR3 length: 15 residues. Germline trimming cut 1 base from V and 4 bases from J; bases unmatched to any gene: 5. CDR1 is SGHTA, CDR2 FQGTGA, per germline. The CDR3 protein is CASSLMGGGAYEQYF. CDR3 nucleotide sequence: TGTGCCAGCAGCTTAATGGGCGGGGGGGCTTACGAGCAGTACTTC.

This clone showed up just a few times. The rearrangement uses TRBV28 and TRBJ2-7; 8 bases line up with TRBD2. The ends lost 7 bases at V and 3 bases at J; junction bases unmatched: 17. This CDR3 has 17 residues. Germline V lookup: CDR1 MDHEN, CDR2 SYDVKM. This CDR3 reads CASNPARWGSGDYEQYF. The CDR3 coding sequence is TGTGCCAGCAACCCTGCTCGGTGGGGTAGCGGGGACTACGAGCAGTACTTC.

This clone was seen only a few times. This chain uses TRBV7-2 with TRBJ2-5; 9 nucleotides match TRBD1. Trimming removed 1 base from V and 2 bases from J; junction bases left unmatched: 5. This CDR3 has 16 amino acids. The germline CDR1 and CDR2 sequences are SGHTA and FQGNSA. CDR3 coding DNA: TGTGCCAGCAGCTTAGTGGGACAGGGCTTACAAGAGACCCAGTACTTC. Its translation is CASSLVGQGLQETQYF.